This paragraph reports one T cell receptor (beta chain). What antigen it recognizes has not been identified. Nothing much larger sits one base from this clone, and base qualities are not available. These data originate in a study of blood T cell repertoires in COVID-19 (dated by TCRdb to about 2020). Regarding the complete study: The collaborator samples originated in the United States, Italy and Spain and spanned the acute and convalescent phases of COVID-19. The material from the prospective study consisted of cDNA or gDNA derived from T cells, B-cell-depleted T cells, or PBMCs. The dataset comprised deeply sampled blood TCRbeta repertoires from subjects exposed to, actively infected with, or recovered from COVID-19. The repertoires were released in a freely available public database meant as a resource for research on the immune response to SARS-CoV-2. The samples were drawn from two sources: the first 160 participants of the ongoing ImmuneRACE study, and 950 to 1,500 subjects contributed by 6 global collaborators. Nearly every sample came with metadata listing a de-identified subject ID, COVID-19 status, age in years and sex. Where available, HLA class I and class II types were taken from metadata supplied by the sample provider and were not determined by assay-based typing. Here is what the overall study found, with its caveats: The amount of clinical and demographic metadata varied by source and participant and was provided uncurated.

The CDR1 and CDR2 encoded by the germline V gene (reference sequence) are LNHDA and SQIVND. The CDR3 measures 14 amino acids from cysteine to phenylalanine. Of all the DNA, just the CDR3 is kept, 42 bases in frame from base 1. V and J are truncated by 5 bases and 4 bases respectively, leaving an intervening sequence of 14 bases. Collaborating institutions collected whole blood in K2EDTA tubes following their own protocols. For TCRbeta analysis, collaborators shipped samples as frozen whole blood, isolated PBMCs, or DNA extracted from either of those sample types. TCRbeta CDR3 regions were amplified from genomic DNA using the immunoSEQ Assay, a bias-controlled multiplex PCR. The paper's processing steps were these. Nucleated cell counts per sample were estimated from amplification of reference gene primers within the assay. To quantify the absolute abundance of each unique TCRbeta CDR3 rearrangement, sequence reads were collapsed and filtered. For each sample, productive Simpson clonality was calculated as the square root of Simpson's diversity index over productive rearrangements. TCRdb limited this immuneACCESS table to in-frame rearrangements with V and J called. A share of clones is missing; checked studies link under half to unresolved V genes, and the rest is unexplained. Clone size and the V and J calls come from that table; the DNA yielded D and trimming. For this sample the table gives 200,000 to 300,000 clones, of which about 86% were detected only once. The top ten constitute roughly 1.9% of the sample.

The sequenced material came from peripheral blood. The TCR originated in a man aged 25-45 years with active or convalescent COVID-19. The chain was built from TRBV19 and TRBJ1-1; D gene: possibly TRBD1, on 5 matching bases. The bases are TGTGCCAGTAGTCCCTCAGGGTTGGGCACTGAAGCTTTCTTT. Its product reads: CASSPSGLGTEAFF.